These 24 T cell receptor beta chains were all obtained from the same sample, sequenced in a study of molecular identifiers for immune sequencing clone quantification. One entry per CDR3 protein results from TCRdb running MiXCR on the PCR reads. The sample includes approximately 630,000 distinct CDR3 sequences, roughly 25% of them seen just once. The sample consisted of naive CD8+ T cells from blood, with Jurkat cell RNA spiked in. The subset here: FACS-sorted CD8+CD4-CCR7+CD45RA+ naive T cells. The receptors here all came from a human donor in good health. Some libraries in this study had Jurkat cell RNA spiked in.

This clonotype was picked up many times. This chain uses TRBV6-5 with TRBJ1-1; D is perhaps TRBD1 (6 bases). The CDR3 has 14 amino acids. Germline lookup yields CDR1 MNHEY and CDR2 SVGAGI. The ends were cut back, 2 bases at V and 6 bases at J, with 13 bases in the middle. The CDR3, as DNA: TGTGCCAGCAGTTACCTACAGGGAGGTCCTGAAGCTTTCTTT. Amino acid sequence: CASSYLQGGPEAFF.

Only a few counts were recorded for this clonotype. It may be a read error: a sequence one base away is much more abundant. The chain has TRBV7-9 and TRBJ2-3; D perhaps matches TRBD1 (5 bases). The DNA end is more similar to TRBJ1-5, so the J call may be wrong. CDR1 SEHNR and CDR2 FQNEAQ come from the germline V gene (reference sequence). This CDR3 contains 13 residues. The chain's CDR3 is CASSKRGADTQHF. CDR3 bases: TGTGCCAGCTCCAAACGCGGGGCGGATACGCAGCATTTT.

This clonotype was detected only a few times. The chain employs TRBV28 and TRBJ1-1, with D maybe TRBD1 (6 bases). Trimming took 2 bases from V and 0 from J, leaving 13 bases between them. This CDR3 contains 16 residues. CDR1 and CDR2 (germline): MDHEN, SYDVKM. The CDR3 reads CASSLTNREMNTEAFF. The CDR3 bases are TGTGCCAGCAGTTTAACAAACAGGGAGATGAACACTGAAGCTTTCTTT.

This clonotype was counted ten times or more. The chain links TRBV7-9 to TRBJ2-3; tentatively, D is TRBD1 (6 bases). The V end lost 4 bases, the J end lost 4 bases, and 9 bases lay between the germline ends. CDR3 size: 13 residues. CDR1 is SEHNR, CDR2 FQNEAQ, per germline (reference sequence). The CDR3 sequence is CASSSQGSDTQYF. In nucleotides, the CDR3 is TGTGCCAGCAGCTCACAGGGTTCAGATACGCAGTATTTT.

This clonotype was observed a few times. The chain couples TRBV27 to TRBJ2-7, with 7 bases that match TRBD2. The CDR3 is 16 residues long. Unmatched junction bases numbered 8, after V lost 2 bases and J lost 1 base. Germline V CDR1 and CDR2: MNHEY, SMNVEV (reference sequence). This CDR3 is CASSLVFGRSSYEQYF. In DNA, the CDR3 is TGTGCCAGCAGTTTAGTTTTCGGGAGGTCGTCCTACGAGCAGTACTTC.

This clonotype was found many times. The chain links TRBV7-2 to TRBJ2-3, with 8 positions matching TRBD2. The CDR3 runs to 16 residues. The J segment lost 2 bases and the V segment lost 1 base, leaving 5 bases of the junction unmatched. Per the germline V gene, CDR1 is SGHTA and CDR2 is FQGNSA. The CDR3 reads CASSLEAGGATDTQYF. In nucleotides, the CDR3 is TGTGCCAGCAGCTTAGAGGCCGGGGGGGCCACAGATACGCAGTATTTT.

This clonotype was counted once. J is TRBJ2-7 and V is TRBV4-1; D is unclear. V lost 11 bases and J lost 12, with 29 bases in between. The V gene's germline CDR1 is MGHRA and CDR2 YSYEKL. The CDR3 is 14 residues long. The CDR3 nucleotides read TGCGCCCGCCGCCCCGAGGTTGCCCGGGCGGCGCCGTACTTC. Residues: CARRPEVARAAPYF.

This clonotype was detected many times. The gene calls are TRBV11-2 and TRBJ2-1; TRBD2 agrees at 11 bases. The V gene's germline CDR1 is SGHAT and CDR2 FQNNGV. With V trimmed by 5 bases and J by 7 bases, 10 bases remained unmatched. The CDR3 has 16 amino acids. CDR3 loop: CASSGVSGGVDNEQFF. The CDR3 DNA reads TGTGCCAGCAGCGGAGTTAGCGGGGGGGTTGATAATGAGCAGTTCTTC.

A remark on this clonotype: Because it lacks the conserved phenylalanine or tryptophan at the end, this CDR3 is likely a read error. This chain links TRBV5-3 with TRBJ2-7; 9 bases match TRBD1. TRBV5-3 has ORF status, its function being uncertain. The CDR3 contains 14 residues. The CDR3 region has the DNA TGTGCCAGCAGCTTGGGACAGGGAATCCTCGAGCAGTACCTC. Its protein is CASSLGQGILEQYL.

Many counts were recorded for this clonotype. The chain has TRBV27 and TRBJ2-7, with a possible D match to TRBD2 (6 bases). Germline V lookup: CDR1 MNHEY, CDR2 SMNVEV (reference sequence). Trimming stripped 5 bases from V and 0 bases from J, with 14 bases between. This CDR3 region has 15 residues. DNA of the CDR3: TGTGCCAGCAGTGACTTAGCGGCTAACTCCTACGAGCAGTACTTC. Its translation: CASSDLAANSYEQYF.

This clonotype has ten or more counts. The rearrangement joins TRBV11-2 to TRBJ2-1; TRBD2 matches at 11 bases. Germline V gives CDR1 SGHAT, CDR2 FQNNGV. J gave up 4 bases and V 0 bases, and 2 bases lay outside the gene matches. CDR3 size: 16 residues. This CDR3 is CASSLDRTSGYNEQFF. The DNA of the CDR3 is TGTGCCAGCAGCTTAGATAGGACTAGCGGGTACAATGAGCAGTTCTTC.

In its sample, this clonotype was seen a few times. CDR3 sequence reads: CASSHATGSSFPGAYEQYF. The CDR3 nucleotides read TGTGCCAGCAGTCATGCGACAGGGTCTAGCTTTCCCGGTGCCTACGAGCAGTACTTC. V and J are TRBV27 and TRBJ2-7; 7 positions match TRBD1. Germline V gene data show CDR1 as MNHEY and CDR2 as SMNVEV (reference sequence). The junction had 21 bases not matched to a gene; V was cut back by 5 bases and J by 2 bases. The CDR3 spans 19 residues.

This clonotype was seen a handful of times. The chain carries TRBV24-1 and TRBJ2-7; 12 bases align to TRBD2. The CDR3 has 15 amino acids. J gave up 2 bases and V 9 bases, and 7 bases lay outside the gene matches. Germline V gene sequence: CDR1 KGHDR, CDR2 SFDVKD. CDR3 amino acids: CATAASGRAPYEQYF. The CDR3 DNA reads TGTGCCACCGCCGCTAGCGGGAGGGCCCCCTACGAGCAGTACTTC.

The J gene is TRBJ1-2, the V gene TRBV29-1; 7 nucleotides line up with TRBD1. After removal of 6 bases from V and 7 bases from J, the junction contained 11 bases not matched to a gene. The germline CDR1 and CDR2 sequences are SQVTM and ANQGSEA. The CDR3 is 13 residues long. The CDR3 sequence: CSVADQGGLGYTF. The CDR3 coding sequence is TGCAGCGTCGCTGATCAGGGGGGTCTTGGCTACACCTTC. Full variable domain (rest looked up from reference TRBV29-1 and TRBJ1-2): SAVISQKPSRDICQRGTSLTIQCQVDSQVTMMFWYRQQPGQSLTLIATANQGSEATYESGFVIDKFPISRPNLTFSTLTVSNMSPEDSSIYLCSVADQGGLGYTFGSGTRLTVV.

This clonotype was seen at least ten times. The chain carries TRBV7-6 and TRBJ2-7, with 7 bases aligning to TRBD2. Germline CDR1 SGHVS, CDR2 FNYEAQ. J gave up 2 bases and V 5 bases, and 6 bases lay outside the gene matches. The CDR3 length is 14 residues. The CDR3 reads CASSQGLTTYEQYF. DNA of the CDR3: TGTGCCAGCAGCCAGGGACTAACTACCTACGAGCAGTACTTC.

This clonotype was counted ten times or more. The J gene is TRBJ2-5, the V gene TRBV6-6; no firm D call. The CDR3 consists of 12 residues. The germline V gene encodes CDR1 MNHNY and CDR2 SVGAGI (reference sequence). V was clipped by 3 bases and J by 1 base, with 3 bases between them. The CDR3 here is CASSYAQETQYF. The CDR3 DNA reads TGTGCCAGCAGTTATGCCCAAGAGACCCAGTACTTC.

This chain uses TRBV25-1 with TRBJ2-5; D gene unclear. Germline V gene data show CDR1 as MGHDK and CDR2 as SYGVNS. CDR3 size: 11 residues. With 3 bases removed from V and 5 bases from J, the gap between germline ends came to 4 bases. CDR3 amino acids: CASSDFETQYF. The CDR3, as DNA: TGTGCCAGCAGTGATTTTGAGACCCAGTACTTC.

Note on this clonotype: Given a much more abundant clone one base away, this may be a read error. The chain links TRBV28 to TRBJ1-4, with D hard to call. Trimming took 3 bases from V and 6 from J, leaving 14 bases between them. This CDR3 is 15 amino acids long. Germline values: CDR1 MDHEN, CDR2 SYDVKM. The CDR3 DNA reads TGTGCCAGCAGTTTTTCATTTGGGGAGGATGAAAAACTGTTTTTT. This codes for CASSFSFGEDEKLFF.

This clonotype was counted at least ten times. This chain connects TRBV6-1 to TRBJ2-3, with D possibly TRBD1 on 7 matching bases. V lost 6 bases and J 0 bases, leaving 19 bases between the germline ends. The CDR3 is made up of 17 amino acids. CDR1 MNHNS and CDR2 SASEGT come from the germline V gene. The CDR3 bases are TGTGCCAGCAGCAGAATATGGGGGGACAGCAGCACAGATACGCAGTATTTT. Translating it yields CASSRIWGDSSTDTQYF.

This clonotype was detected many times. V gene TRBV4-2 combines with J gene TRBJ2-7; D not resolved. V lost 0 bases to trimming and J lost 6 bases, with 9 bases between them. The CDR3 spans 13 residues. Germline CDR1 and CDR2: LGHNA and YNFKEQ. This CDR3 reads CASSQEIAGEQYF. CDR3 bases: TGTGCCAGCAGCCAAGAGATAGCCGGCGAGCAGTACTTC.

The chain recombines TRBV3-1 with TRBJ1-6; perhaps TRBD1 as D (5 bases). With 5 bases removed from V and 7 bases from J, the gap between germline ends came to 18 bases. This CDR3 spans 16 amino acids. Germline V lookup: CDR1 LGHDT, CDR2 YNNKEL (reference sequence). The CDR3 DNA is TGTGCCAGCAGCTGGACCTGGACAAGCTTCAATTCACCCCTCCACTTT. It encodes CASSWTWTSFNSPLHF.

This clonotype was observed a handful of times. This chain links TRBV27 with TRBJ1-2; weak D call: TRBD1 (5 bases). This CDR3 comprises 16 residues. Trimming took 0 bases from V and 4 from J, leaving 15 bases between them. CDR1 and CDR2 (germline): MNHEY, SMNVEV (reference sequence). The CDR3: CASSLSGRGWGYGYTF. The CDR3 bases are TGTGCCAGCAGTTTATCGGGGAGGGGCTGGGGCTATGGCTACACCTTC.

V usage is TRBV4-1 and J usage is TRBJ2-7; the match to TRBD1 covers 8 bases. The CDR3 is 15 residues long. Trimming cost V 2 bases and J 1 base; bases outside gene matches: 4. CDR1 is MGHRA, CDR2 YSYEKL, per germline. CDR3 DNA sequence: TGCGCCAGCAGCCAAACTCGGGACAGGTCCTACGAGCAGTACTTC. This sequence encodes CASSQTRDRSYEQYF.

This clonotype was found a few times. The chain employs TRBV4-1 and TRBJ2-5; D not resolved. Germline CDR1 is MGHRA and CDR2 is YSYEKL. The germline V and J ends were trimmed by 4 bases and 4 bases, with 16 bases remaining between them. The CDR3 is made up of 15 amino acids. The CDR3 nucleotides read TGCGCCAGCAGCCTTAGCTCCCTAGGCGTAGAGACCCAGTACTTC. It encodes CASSLSSLGVETQYF.